These T cell receptor beta chains were read from a single sample in a study of cytomegalovirus exposure and HLA in healthy donors. Clones were read by immunoSEQ multiplex PCR, and TCRdb kept only the in-frame ones, dropping some. The repertoire includes some 160,000 clones, approximately 9% of them detected once, and around 1.9% sits in the top ten. Specimen: PBMCs. These receptors were collected from a male donor in good health and CMV-seronegative. Each CDR3 is given with its conserved first and last residue. Each record gives: D gene, clone size, J gene, V gene, CDR3 DNA, CDR3 protein. The D gene is left open where the match is weak. Expanded clones get a size class; other rows say once, few or many, or leave the size out.

TRBD1 NA TRBJ1-5 TRBV4-2 TGTGCCAGCAGCCAGGGGACAGGGGGCGGCAATCAGCCCCAGCATTTT CASSQGTGGGNQPQHF
TRBD2 NA TRBJ2-3 TRBV25-1 TGTGCCAGCAGTGACGGGGGGAGACGCTTCACAGATACGCAGTATTTT CASSDGGRRFTDTQYF
TRBD1 NA TRBJ2-7 TRBV7-3 TGTGCCAGCAGCTTAACACCAGGGGGAGCCTACGAGCAGTACTTC CASSLTPGGAYEQYF
TRBD1 NA TRBJ1-4 TRBV19 TGTGCCAGCGCAGACAGGGGGACTAATGAAAAACTGTTTTTT CASADRGTNEKLFF
TRBD1 NA TRBJ1-2 TRBV4-3 TGCGCCAGCAGCCAAGGGAGGATGGAGGGGGCTAGTCATGGCTACACCTTC CASSQGRMEGASHGYTF
TRBD1 few TRBJ1-1 TRBV6-5 TGTGCCAGCAGCCCCGGGACAGGGTTCACTGAAGCTTTCTTT CASSPGTGFTEAFF
NA NA TRBJ1-5 TRBV19 TGTGCCAGTAGTATATTCACGGGGAATCAGCCCCAGCATTTT CASSIFTGNQPQHF
TRBD2 few TRBJ2-7 TRBV7-9 TGTGCCAGCAGTGAGGGGAGGGCATCGCAGTACTTC CASSEGRASQYF
NA NA TRBJ1-1 TRBV1 TGCACCAGCAGCCCCACCCCGGGACAGTACACTGAAGCTTTCTTT CTSSPTPGQYTEAFF
TRBD1 NA TRBJ1-1 TRBV29-1 TGCAGCGTCGTTTCAGGGGGCAGGACTGAAGCTTTCTTT CSVVSGGRTEAFF
NA few TRBJ1-2 TRBV28 TGTGCCAGCAGTCGACAGGACCTCTATGGCTACACCTTC CASSRQDLYGYTF
TRBD1 NA TRBJ1-2 TRBV11-2 TGTGCCAGCAGCACCGACAGGGGGCGAGGCTCTGGCTACACCTTC CASSTDRGRGSGYTF
NA few TRBJ1-2 TRBV19 TGTGCCAGTAGTACATGGGAACAGGCCGACACCTTC CASSTWEQADTF
TRBD1 few TRBJ1-1 TRBV9 TGTGCCAGCAGCGTCCCCCCGGACAGGGTCACTGAAGCTTTCTTT CASSVPPDRVTEAFF
TRBD1 NA TRBJ2-7 TRBV29-1 TGCAGCGTTGAAATGACAGGGGCCTACGAGCAGTACTTC CSVEMTGAYEQYF
NA few TRBJ2-3 TRBV25-1 TGTGCCAGCAGTGACCCCAGGGCCCTCACAGATACGCAGTATTTT CASSDPRALTDTQYF
NA NA TRBJ2-6 TRBV14 TGTGCCAGCAGCCAAGGGAGGGGCTCTGGGGCCAACGTCCTGACTTTC CASSQGRGSGANVLTF
NA few TRBJ1-5 TRBV19 TGTGCCAGTATGAAGGTCGTGGGGGGGGATCAGCCCCAGCATTTT CASMKVVGGDQPQHF
TRBD2 NA TRBJ2-3 TRBV15 TGTGCCACCAGCGGCCCGGGACTAGCGGGACCCACAGATACGCAGTATTTT CATSGPGLAGPTDTQYF
TRBD1 few TRBJ2-3 TRBV7-8 TGTGCCAGCAGCACAAGACAGGGGAAGACGACAGATACGCAGTATTTT CASSTRQGKTTDTQYF
NA NA TRBJ2-1 TRBV5-4 TGTGCCAGCAGCGTAGGTAAGGAGGGCCCCTCCGGGCAGTTCTTC CASSVGKEGPSGQFF
NA few TRBJ2-7 TRBV28 TGTGCCAGCGAACACAGACAGTCCTACGAGCAGTACTTC CASEHRQSYEQYF
NA few TRBJ2-3 TRBV13 TGTGCCAGCAGCTCCGTCTTTAGTAAGAGGACAGATACGCAGTATTTT CASSSVFSKRTDTQYF
NA NA TRBJ1-4 TRBV4-1 TGCGCCAGCAGCCAAGACACTCAGAGGGATGAAAAACTGTTTTTT CASSQDTQRDEKLFF
TRBD2 NA TRBJ2-1 TRBV7-8 TGTGCCAGCAGCCTTAGCGGGAGGGCCGGACCCTATGAGCAGTTCTTC CASSLSGRAGPYEQFF
TRBD1 few TRBJ1-1 TRBV4-1 TGCGCCAGCAGCTCCCGACAGGGGTACACTGAAGCTTTCTTT CASSSRQGYTEAFF